This is a list of T cell receptor beta chains from one sample in a study of T cell responses to AZD1222 COVID-19 vaccine. Method: immunoSEQ multiplex PCR; TCRdb's copy keeps in-frame clones and lacks some. This sample yields around 94,000 clones, of which 75% to 90% are seen a single time; roughly 4.3% belongs to the top ten. The sequences come from peripheral blood, collected 28 days after the second AZD1222 dose. The receptors here all came from an adult who received the AZD1222 COVID-19 vaccine. CDR3s include the opening cysteine and the closing phenylalanine or tryptophan. Each record gives: J gene, V gene, CDR3 protein.

>TRBJ2-1|TRBV7-8
CASRHLDSYNEQFF
>TRBJ1-3|TRBV2
CASSWDISRSGNTIYF
>TRBJ2-6|TRBV5-3
CARSGFEDSSSGANVLTF
>TRBJ2-3|TRBV11-2
CASSLVSGGSTDTQYF
>TRBJ1-1|TRBV7-9
CASSLKDRGLEAFF
>TRBJ2-5|TRBV7-3
CASSLNPFGAGGETQYF
>TRBJ2-1|TRBV10-3
CAIRGLANNEQFF
>TRBJ1-2|TRBV6-1
CASSEALQDYGYTF
>TRBJ2-7|TRBV20-1
CSATPGGEQYF
>TRBJ2-1|TRBV24-1
CATSYVYEQFF
>TRBJ1-3|TRBV30
CAWSYGRASGNTIYF
>TRBJ2-7|TRBV2
CASSGGGYEQYF
>TRBJ1-2|TRBV19
CASRAPGQGRYGYTF
>TRBJ2-1|TRBV27
CASSLSLAGAFSYNEQFF
>TRBJ2-7|TRBV11-2
CASSFAGGWGEQYF
>TRBJ1-3|TRBV6-6
CASSSGTDSGNTIYF
>TRBJ2-3|TRBV3-1/TRBV3-2
CASSQNYGDTQYF
>TRBJ2-7|TRBV27
CASTHGYEQYF
>TRBJ2-5|TRBV7-2
CASSSGTSKETQYF
>TRBJ1-5|TRBV29-1
CSARGASNQPQHF
>TRBJ2-5|TRBV28
CASTLNRQETQYF
>TRBJ2-1|TRBV11-2
CASSRGSSYNEQFF
>TRBJ1-2|TRBV7-9
CASSLVGSNYVYTF
>TRBJ1-4|TRBV27
CASSFKGTGDEKLFF
>TRBJ2-7|TRBV11-2
CASSLDRTSPKAFSYEQYF
>TRBJ2-5|TRBV27
CASSSEFWETQYF
>TRBJ2-2|TRBV5-1
CASSLGPGQGAAGELFF
>TRBJ2-1|TRBV19
CASSSEAWNEQFF
>TRBJ2-7|TRBV29-1
CSARSHSYEQYF